These 24 T cell receptor beta chains came from one sample sequenced in a study of blood T cells in healthy people across ages. The second PCR ran about 6 to 11 cycles with a sample-barcoded 5' primer and J-beta primers. In TCRdb, the 5' RACE reads were re-called with MiXCR into one record per CDR3 protein. The sample contains about 1.8 million distinct CDR3 sequences, 40% to 55% of which appear only once. Sequencing input: blood. The receptors stem from a woman aged 40 to 50 in good health.

The chain links TRBV10-3 to TRBJ2-7, with D possibly matching TRBD1 (7 bases). The CDR3 has 15 residues. The V gene's germline CDR1 is ENHRY and CDR2 SYGVKD. Trimming left V 3 bases short and J 2 bases short, with 14 bases between. The CDR3 region is CAISESDREAYEQYF. As DNA, the CDR3 is TGTGCCATCAGTGAAAGTGACAGGGAGGCCTACGAGCAGTACTTC.

J is TRBJ2-7 and V is TRBV12-3 or TRBV12-4; D may match TRBD1 or TRBD2 (5 bases each). The J call may be in error: the DNA end matches TRBJ2-4 better. This CDR3 spans 15 amino acids. CDR3 region: CASSRRDPGKNIQYF. CDR3 coding DNA: TGTGCCAGCAGTCGACGGGACCCGGGAAAAAACATTCAGTACTTC.

This clonotype was observed a handful of times. This sequence joins TRBV7-9 and TRBJ2-1; D is unclear. The CDR3 is made up of 15 amino acids. Trimming took off 0 bases at V and 3 bases at J, with 9 bases between the two ends. Germline values: CDR1 SEHNR, CDR2 FQNEAQ (reference sequence). The CDR3: CASSLAHRFYNEQFF. DNA of the CDR3: TGTGCCAGCAGCTTAGCCCACAGATTCTACAATGAGCAGTTCTTC.

This clonotype was seen more than once but under ten times. J is TRBJ2-1 and V is TRBV24-1, with 10 bases identical to TRBD2. CDR1 and CDR2 from the germline V gene are KGHDR and SFDVKD. The V gene end was trimmed by 6 bases and the J gene end by 5 bases; junction bases not matched to a gene: 12. The CDR3 runs to 17 residues. The CDR3 DNA follows: TGTGCCACCAGTTCAAAAGGGGCTAGCGGGGGAGACAATGAGCAGTTCTTC. Translation gives CATSSKGASGGDNEQFF.

Only a few counts were recorded for this clonotype. This chain uses TRBV7-2 with TRBJ2-1; D remains ambiguous. CDR3 length: 14 residues. Trimming shortened V by 3 bases and J by 4 bases, and 10 bases separated the two germline ends. CDR1 is SGHTA and CDR2 is FQGNSA in the germline V gene. The CDR3 sequence is CASSFGRNYNEQFF. CDR3 sequence (DNA): TGTGCCAGCAGCTTCGGACGGAATTACAATGAGCAGTTCTTC.

This clonotype has only a few counts. This sequence joins TRBV7-2 and TRBJ2-7; D is unresolved. Germline CDR1 is SGHTA and CDR2 is FQGNSA. Trimming shortened V by 4 bases and J by 6 bases, and 10 bases separated the two germline ends. The CDR3 runs 12 residues. This CDR3 is CASSSPTPEQYF. The DNA for the CDR3 is TGTGCCAGCAGCTCCCCTACTCCCGAGCAGTACTTC. Full variable domain (missing parts from reference TRBV7-2 and TRBJ2-7): GAGVSQSPSNKVTEKGKDVELRCDPISGHTALYWYRQSLGQGLEFLIYFQGNSAPDKSGLPSDRFSAERTGGSVSTLTIQRTQQEDSAVYLCASSSPTPEQYFGPGTRLTVT.

This clonotype showed up just a few times. The V gene is TRBV12-3 or TRBV12-4, the J gene TRBJ1-6; D is undetermined. Trimming shortened V by 1 base and J by 11 bases, and 12 bases separated the two germline ends. The CDR3 covers 14 residues. DNA of the CDR3: TGTGCCAGCAGTTTAGGGCTCCACGACCCACCCCTCCACTTT. Amino acid sequence: CASSLGLHDPPLHF.

V usage is TRBV24-1 and J usage is TRBJ1-5; perhaps TRBD1 as D (6 bases). Germline CDR1 KGHDR, CDR2 SFDVKD. V shed 3 bases and J shed 5 bases, with 10 bases lying between them. The CDR3 runs to 14 residues. CDR3 nucleotides: TGTGCCACCAGTGATGGGGGCGGCTATCAGCCCCAGCATTTT. Amino acids: CATSDGGGYQPQHF.

The chain links TRBV24-1 to TRBJ2-7; 7 bases align to TRBD2. From germline, CDR1 is KGHDR and CDR2 SFDVKD. The CDR3 extends over 16 amino acids. J gave up 2 bases and V 4 bases, and 10 bases lay outside the gene matches. DNA for the CDR3: TGTGCCACCAGTGACGGAGGGGAGGGGAGAACCTACGAGCAGTACTTC. Protein: CATSDGGEGRTYEQYF.

The chain links TRBV4-2 to TRBJ2-7; 10 nucleotides agree with TRBD1. This CDR3 is built from 14 residues. J was trimmed by 5 bases and V by 1 base; bases with no gene match: 2. The germline V gene has CDR1 LGHNA and CDR2 YNFKEQ. The CDR3 sequence: CASSQVGQGDEQYF. CDR3 DNA: TGTGCCAGCAGCCAAGTTGGACAGGGGGACGAGCAGTACTTC.

This clonotype was seen a handful of times. The chain combines TRBV7-2 with TRBJ1-5; perhaps TRBD1 as D (6 bases). Germline-derived CDR1 and CDR2 are SGHTA and FQGNSA. Trimming removed 5 bases at V and 2 bases at J, with 10 bases between. The CDR3 contains 14 residues. DNA for the CDR3: TGTGCCAGCAGCGTATACAGGGGCAATCAGCCCCAGCATTTT. This gives the protein CASSVYRGNQPQHF.

The chain joins TRBV6-1 to TRBJ2-1; D unclear. Per germline, CDR1 MNHNS and CDR2 SASEGT. The CDR3 contains 13 residues. V lost 0 bases and J lost 10, with 10 bases in between. The CDR3, as DNA: TGTGCCAGCAGTGAAGCTGGTGGGTGGGAGCAGTTCTTC. It encodes CASSEAGGWEQFF.

V and J are TRBV15 and TRBJ2-5; 8 nucleotides agree with TRBD2. Germline V gives CDR1 LNHNV, CDR2 YYDKDF (reference sequence). The CDR3 loop spans 14 amino acids. With V trimmed by 1 base and J by 3 bases, 1 base remained unmatched. In DNA, the CDR3 is TGTGCCACCAGCAGAGGGACTAGCAAAGAGACCCAGTACTTC. Its translation: CATSRGTSKETQYF.

The chain joins TRBV5-1 to TRBJ2-1, with 8 bases that match TRBD1. The V gene's germline CDR1 is SGHRS and CDR2 YFSETQ. The CDR3 contains 15 residues. Trimming cost V 3 bases and J 1 base; bases outside gene matches: 3. The CDR3 loop reads CASSSGQVSYNEQFF. The CDR3 bases are TGCGCCAGCAGCTCGGGACAGGTTTCCTACAATGAGCAGTTCTTC. Combining the CDR3 with reference TRBV5-1 and TRBJ2-1 gives the whole variable domain KAGVTQTPRYLIKTRGQQVTLSCSPISGHRSVSWYQQTPGQGLQFLFEYFSETQRNKGNFPGRFSGRQFSNSRSEMNVSTLELGDSALYLCASSSGQVSYNEQFFGPGTRLTVL.

The chain is built from TRBV27 and TRBJ1-1; possibly TRBD1 for D (5 bases). The CDR3 sequence is 15 residues long. Looked up from germline, CDR1 is MNHEY and CDR2 is SMNVEV (reference sequence). Trimming took off 5 bases at V and 0 bases at J, with 13 bases between the two ends. CDR3 protein: CASSGAGQLNTEAFF. The CDR3 DNA reads TGTGCCAGCAGTGGGGCAGGGCAGTTGAACACTGAAGCTTTCTTT.

This clonotype was picked up a small number of times. The chain is built from TRBV12-3 or TRBV12-4 and TRBJ2-5, with a tentative D call TRBD1 (6 bases). Trimming cost V 6 bases and J 2 bases, with 22 bases left between them. There are 17 residues in the CDR3. For the CDR3, the DNA is TGTGCCAGCAGCACTCAACCACGGACAGACCTTCAAGAGACCCAGTACTTC. Its protein product is CASSTQPRTDLQETQYF.

In its sample, this clonotype was seen a few times. This rearrangement joins TRBV5-1 to TRBJ2-1, with 9 bases matching TRBD2. The CDR3 runs to 17 residues. Germline CDR1 is SGHRS and CDR2 is YFSETQ. The V and J ends lost 1 base and 0 bases, in that order; junction bases with no gene match: 5. The CDR3 DNA sequence: TGCGCCAGCAGCTTGCATAGCGGGGGTAGCTCCTACAATGAGCAGTTCTTC. This encodes CASSLHSGGSSYNEQFF.

As regards this clonotype: The DNA is left out, because the CDR3 cannot be placed on it with certainty; the CDR3 is given as TCRdb lists it. V and J are TRBV9 and TRBJ1-6; the D segment call TRBD1 is taken from the table without a DNA check. The germline CDR1 and CDR2 sequences are SGDLS and YYNGEE. The CDR3 spans 13 residues, counting both ends. The CDR3 sequence: CASSVAQGSFIHF.

The chain has TRBV7-2 and TRBJ2-1; D possibly corresponds to TRBD2 (5 bases). The J call may be in error: the DNA end matches TRBJ2-7 better. In germline, CDR1 is SGHTA, CDR2 FQGNSA. The length of the CDR3 is 15 residues. DNA of the CDR3: TGTGCCAGCAAACTAGGCCCGGTATCCTACAATGAGCAGTACTTC. Amino acid sequence: CASKLGPVSYNEQYF.

V and J are TRBV20-1 and TRBJ2-5; no reliable D call. Trimming pared 6 bases from V and 11 bases from J, leaving 13 bases between. In germline, CDR1 is DFQATT, CDR2 SNEGSKA (reference sequence). This CDR3 comprises 10 residues. The CDR3: CSADKVEQYF. DNA for the CDR3: TGCAGTGCCGACAAGGTTGAGCAGTACTTC.

This chain connects TRBV24-1 to TRBJ2-5, with D possibly being TRBD1 (5 bases). V shed 0 bases and J shed 3 bases, with 19 bases lying between them. Germline lookup yields CDR1 KGHDR and CDR2 SFDVKD. The CDR3 runs to 18 residues. CDR3 nucleotide sequence: TGTGCCACCAGTGATTTGGGCCACGGGTGGGGCCCTGAAGAGACCCAGTACTTC. As protein: CATSDLGHGWGPEETQYF.

This clonotype turned up a few times. This sequence joins TRBV28 and TRBJ2-7; D remains unclear. Germline V CDR1 and CDR2: MDHEN, SYDVKM. Trimming took 7 bases from V and 2 from J, leaving 6 bases between them. This CDR3 has 11 residues. CDR3 coding DNA: TGTGCCAGCACTTCCCCCTACGAGCAGTACTTC. This sequence encodes CASTSPYEQYF.

The chain recombines TRBV3-1 with TRBJ2-6; 10 bases are a match to TRBD1. CDR1 LGHDT and CDR2 YNNKEL come from the germline V gene (reference sequence). Unmatched junction bases numbered 6, after V lost 4 bases and J lost 3 bases. This CDR3 comprises 17 residues. CDR3 DNA: TGTGCCAGCAGCCCCGGGACAGGGGAAGGTGGGGCCAACGTCCTGACTTTC. Translated: CASSPGTGEGGANVLTF.

The sample holds one count of this clonotype. The gene calls are TRBV13 and TRBJ1-5, with 12 bases matching TRBD1. V shed 5 bases, J shed 8 bases, and the junction held 13 bases outside the gene matches. The CDR3 is 17 amino acids. Germline V gene data show CDR1 as PRHDT and CDR2 as FYEKMQ (reference sequence). CDR3 loop: CASSDPRDRGRTEPQHF. Here the CDR3 DNA reads TGTGCCAGCAGCGACCCCCGGGACAGGGGGCGGACGGAGCCCCAGCATTTT.